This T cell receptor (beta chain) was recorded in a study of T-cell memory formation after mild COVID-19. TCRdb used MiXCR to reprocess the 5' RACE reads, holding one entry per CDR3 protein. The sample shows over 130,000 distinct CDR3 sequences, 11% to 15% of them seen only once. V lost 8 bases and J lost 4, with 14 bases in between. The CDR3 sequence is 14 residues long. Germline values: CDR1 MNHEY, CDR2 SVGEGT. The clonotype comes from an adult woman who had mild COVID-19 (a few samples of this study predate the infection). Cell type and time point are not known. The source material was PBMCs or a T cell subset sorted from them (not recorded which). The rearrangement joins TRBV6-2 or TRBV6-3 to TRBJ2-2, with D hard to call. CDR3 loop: CASGMRTSTGELFF. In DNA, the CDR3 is TGTGCCAGCGGGATGAGGACCAGCACCGGGGAGCTGTTTTTT.